The 19 T cell receptor beta chains presented below share a single source sample, sequenced in a study of identifying expanded T cells in peripheral blood. Libraries were prepared by immunoSEQ multiplex PCR; TCRdb keeps only in-frame clonotypes and omits some of them. Of tens of thousands of clones listed, about nine tenths are singletons. Material: blood. Receptors were obtained from a person aged 18 to 75 in good health.

The chain is built from TRBV9 and TRBJ2-7; 7 bases match TRBD1. V was clipped by 3 bases and J by 2 bases; unmatched bases: 5. CDR1 is SGDLS and CDR2 is YYNGEE in the germline V gene. The CDR3 runs 14 residues. The CDR3 sequence: CASSAGDSTYEQYF. In nucleotides, the CDR3 is TGTGCCAGCAGCGCCGGGGACAGTACCTACGAGCAGTACTTC.

J is TRBJ2-4 and V is TRBV10-1; no definite D call. V was clipped by 5 bases and J by 0 bases, with 5 bases between them. CDR1 and CDR2 (germline): WNHNN, SYGVQD (reference sequence). The CDR3 spans 13 residues. CDR3 residues: CASSTVAKNIQYF. The CDR3 bases are TGCGCCAGCAGTACAGTAGCCAAAAACATTCAGTACTTC.

The J gene is TRBJ1-4, the V gene TRBV4-3; no clear D. The CDR3 spans 13 residues. Germline V gene lookup returns CDR1 LGHNA and CDR2 YSLEER. V was shortened by 3 bases and J by 8 bases, with 10 bases between the two germline ends. CDR3 amino acids: CASSQELREKLFF. The DNA for the CDR3 is TGCGCCAGCAGCCAGGAGCTGCGGGAAAAACTGTTTTTT.

This chain links TRBV7-3 with TRBJ2-3, with D unresolved. From germline, CDR1 is SGHTA and CDR2 FQGTGA. This CDR3 is built from 14 residues. V was trimmed by 5 bases and J by 6 bases, leaving 15 bases between them. The CDR3 here is CASSLFLGDDTQYF. The CDR3 bases are TGTGCCAGCAGCCTTTTCCTAGGCGACGATACGCAGTATTTT.

The chain uses TRBV29-1 and TRBJ2-3, with D possibly TRBD1 on 6 matching bases. CDR3 length equals 16 residues. The V and J ends lost 5 bases and 0 bases respectively, with 18 bases between them. Germline V gene sequence: CDR1 SQVTM, CDR2 ANQGSEA. DNA for the CDR3: TGCAGCGTTTGGGGGCAGGCAGCAGCTAGCACAGATACGCAGTATTTT. Residues: CSVWGQAAASTDTQYF.

Points on this clone: One end of the junction does not line up with germline, which may come from a read error. The chain couples TRBV6-6 to TRBJ2-2, with 8 bases lining up with TRBD1. The CDR3 runs to 15 residues. Per germline, CDR1 MNHNY and CDR2 SVGAGI (reference sequence). As DNA, the CDR3 is TGTGCCAGCAGTCAAAGACAGGGGAACACCGGGGAGCTGCTTTTT. Translation gives CASSQRQGNTGELLF.

This chain uses TRBV19 with TRBJ2-5; 8 positions match TRBD1. Germline loops: CDR1 LNHDA, CDR2 SQIVND (reference sequence). The junction had 10 bases not matched to a gene; V was cut back by 4 bases and J by 0 bases. This CDR3 comprises 17 residues. For the CDR3, the DNA is TGTGCCAGTAGTAGTATAAGCGCGACAGGGGACCAAGAGACCCAGTACTTC. Its translation: CASSSISATGDQETQYF.

CDR3: CASSEPRAYEQYF. For the CDR3, the DNA is TGCGCCAGCAGTGAGCCCCGGGCCTACGAGCAGTACTTC. The genes are TRBV10-2 and TRBJ2-7; D call uncertain. Germline CDR1 WSHSY, CDR2 SAAADI. The CDR3 has 13 residues. Trimming left V 2 bases short and J 2 bases short, with 7 bases between.

The chain uses TRBV18 and TRBJ2-2, with D possibly matching TRBD2 (5 bases). Looked up from germline, CDR1 is KGHSH and CDR2 is LQKENI. Trimming removed 0 bases from V and 7 bases from J, with 15 bases in between. This CDR3 is 16 amino acids long. The CDR3 region has the DNA TGTGCCAGCTCACCACCTAATCGGCTAGCAGGCGGGGAGCTGTTTTTT. Its translation is CASSPPNRLAGGELFF. The full variable domain, in which reference TRBV18 and TRBJ2-2 provide the parts outside the CDR3, is NAGVMQNPRHLVRRRGQEARLRCSPMKGHSHVYWYRQLPEEGLKFMVYLQKENIIDESGMPKERFSAEFPKEGPSILRIQQVVRGDSAAYFCASSPPNRLAGGELFFGEGSRLTVL.

This rearrangement joins TRBV15 to TRBJ2-2; D not certain. Germline values: CDR1 LNHNV, CDR2 YYDKDF (reference sequence). V dropped 0 bases and J dropped 1 base, with 9 bases sitting between them. CDR3 length: 16 amino acids. The CDR3: CATSRDSLGNTGELFF. CDR3 sequence (DNA): TGTGCCACCAGCAGAGATTCTTTGGGGAACACCGGGGAGCTGTTTTTT. The whole variable domain, filled in from reference TRBV15 and TRBJ2-2, reads DAMVIQNPRYQVTQFGKPVTLSCSQTLNHNVMYWYQQKSSQAPKLLFHYYDKDFNNEADTPDNFQSRRPNTSFCFLDIRSPGLGDTAMYLCATSRDSLGNTGELFFGEGSRLTVL.

This sequence joins TRBV19 and TRBJ2-7, with 7 positions matching TRBD2. The CDR3 is 15 residues long. Germline loops: CDR1 LNHDA, CDR2 SQIVND (reference sequence). Unmatched junction bases numbered 14, after V lost 5 bases and J lost 7 bases. CDR3 protein: CASSPWGGALDEQYF. The CDR3, as DNA: TGTGCCAGTAGTCCCTGGGGAGGGGCATTAGATGAGCAGTACTTC.

The rearrangement joins TRBV19 to TRBJ1-1; D possibly corresponds to TRBD1 (6 bases). Trimming removed 4 bases from V and 8 bases from J, with 14 bases in between. CDR1 is LNHDA, CDR2 SQIVND, per germline (reference sequence). The CDR3 runs to 13 residues. The CDR3 bases are TGTGCCAGTAGTACCAGGGGACGACCAGAAGCTTTCTTT. The encoded protein is CASSTRGRPEAFF.

The V call is TRBV19, the J call TRBJ2-3; D call uncertain. Germline loops: CDR1 LNHDA, CDR2 SQIVND (reference sequence). Trimming cost V 6 bases and J 0 bases, with 10 bases left between them. CDR3 size: 14 residues. CDR3 DNA sequence: TGTGCCAGTAGCGTAGAGACTAGCACAGATACGCAGTATTTT. Translating it yields CASSVETSTDTQYF.

The chain combines TRBV7-3 with TRBJ2-3; 8 bases are a match to TRBD1. V trimming: 0 bases; J trimming: 1 base; junction bases outside the gene matches: 0. The CDR3 loop spans 15 amino acids. Germline-derived CDR1 and CDR2 are SGHTA and FQGTGA. CDR3: CASSLTGQGTDTQYF. The CDR3 DNA reads TGTGCCAGCAGCTTAACGGGACAGGGCACAGATACGCAGTATTTT.

CDR3 sequence: CASSQGAAGGFRSYNEQFF. Written as DNA, the CDR3 is TGTGCCAGCAGCCAAGGGGCAGCGGGGGGTTTTCGCTCCTACAATGAGCAGTTCTTC. V is TRBV14 and J is TRBJ2-1, with 9 bases that match TRBD2. Germline V gene sequence: CDR1 SGHDN, CDR2 FVKESK. With V trimmed by 1 base and J by 0 bases, 10 bases remained unmatched. There are 19 residues in the CDR3.

The chain joins TRBV2 to TRBJ2-7; no clear D gene. Trimming left V 5 bases short and J 1 base short, with 12 bases between. Per the germline V gene, CDR1 is SNHLY and CDR2 is FYNNEI. This CDR3 is built from 14 residues. The CDR3 sequence is CASSSTTLSYEQYF. CDR3 DNA: TGTGCCAGCAGTTCCACGACATTGTCCTACGAGCAGTACTTC.

The rearrangement joins TRBV5-4 to TRBJ2-1; D gene unclear. The germline gives CDR1 SGHNT, CDR2 YYREEE (reference sequence). The V gene lost 0 bases and the J gene lost 0 bases, with 10 bases spanning the gap. The length of the CDR3 is 16 residues. The DNA of the CDR3 is TGTGCCAGCAGCTTGGGGGCTTACAGCTCCTACAATGAGCAGTTCTTC. It encodes CASSLGAYSSYNEQFF.

The chain joins TRBV5-1 to TRBJ2-7, with D possibly being TRBD1 (6 bases). V was trimmed by 4 bases and J by 3 bases, leaving 11 bases between them. The CDR3 covers 13 residues. Germline-derived CDR1 and CDR2 are SGHRS and YFSETQ. Here the CDR3 reads CASSPRQDYEQYF. The CDR3 bases are TGCGCCAGCAGCCCGCGACAGGACTACGAGCAGTACTTC.

The table lists this clone with a count of one. The chain combines TRBV28 with TRBJ1-2; D gene uncertain. The CDR3 consists of 13 residues. The germline gives CDR1 MDHEN, CDR2 SYDVKM. Trimming pared 6 bases from V and 3 bases from J, leaving 11 bases between. The DNA for the CDR3 is TGTGCCAGCAGAAGGCCGAGAGACTATGGCTACACCTTC. Translating gives CASRRPRDYGYTF.